Listed below are T cell receptor beta chains from one sample, sequenced in a study of blood T cell repertoires in COVID-19. The data were produced by immunoSEQ multiplex PCR, yet TCRdb's version contains in-frame clones alone and is incomplete. Of a few hundred thousand clones in the sample, just under 85% are singletons; the top ten hold about 15%. Material for sequencing was PBMCs or T cells enriched from blood (not recorded which). All receptors derive from a man in his forties or fifties who had recovered from COVID-19. The CDR3 runs from the conserved cysteine through the conserved F or W. The D gene is left open where the match is weak. Rows may omit the clone size; those that give it use once, few, many or a size class.

V	J	D	size	DNA	CDR3
TRBV9	TRBJ1-6	-	-	TGTGCCAGCAGCGGGTCTGACGGGAATTCACCCCTCCACTTT	CASSGSDGNSPLHF
TRBV25-1	TRBJ2-3	TRBD2	-	TGTGCCAGCAGTGAATGGGAGGGCTCGTCAGATACGCAGTATTTT	CASSEWEGSSDTQYF
TRBV10-3	TRBJ1-2	-	-	TGTGCCATCAAAGCGGGGCAGAGCTATGGCTACACCTTC	CAIKAGQSYGYTF
TRBV30	TRBJ1-5	-	-	TGTGCCTGGAGTAAGGGGGGGGGCGGACAGCCCCAGCATTTT	CAWSKGGGGQPQHF
TRBV5-1	TRBJ1-2	-	-	TGCGCCAGCAGCTTGTTTGGGGGCCCCTCAGGCGGCTACACCTTC	CASSLFGGPSGGYTF
TRBV4-3	TRBJ2-3	TRBD2	few	TGCGCCAGCAGACCAAGAGGGACTAGCGGGACAGATACGCAGTATTTT	CASRPRGTSGTDTQYF
TRBV7-9	TRBJ1-1	-	-	TGTGCCAGCAGCTTAGCGCTAACCGTGAACACTGAAGCTTTCTTT	CASSLALTVNTEAFF
TRBV7-9	TRBJ2-3	TRBD2	-	TGTGCCAGCAGGCCTGCGGGGGGTCCCACAGATACGCAGTATTTT	CASRPAGGPTDTQYF
TRBV14	TRBJ1-2	-	-	TGTGCCAGCAGCCAAGTAAATCCGAGCTATGGCTACACCTTC	CASSQVNPSYGYTF
TRBV2	TRBJ1-4	TRBD1	-	TGTGCCAGCAATACAGCGGGACAGGGGTCGGATGAAAAACTGTTTTTT	CASNTAGQGSDEKLFF
TRBV5-4	TRBJ2-7	TRBD2	-	TGTGCCAGCAGCGTACCGGGGGGGTTGGAGGGCTACGAGCAGTACTTC	CASSVPGGLEGYEQYF
TRBV12-2	TRBJ1-1	-	-	TGTGCAAGTCGCCCGACAGGGAGAGGTACTGAAGCTTTCTTT	CASRPTGRGTEAFF
TRBV18	TRBJ1-4	TRBD1	-	TGTGCCAGCTCACCAGCTAACAGGGGAACTAATGAAAAACTGTTTTTT	CASSPANRGTNEKLFF
TRBV18	TRBJ1-1	-	-	TGTGCCAGCTCACCCTTTACAGAATCGAACACTGAAGCTTTCTTT	CASSPFTESNTEAFF
TRBV6-1	TRBJ2-5	-	once	TGTGCCAGCAGTGAACAGGCCCAGGGATTCCCCCAAGAGACCCAGTACTTC	CASSEQAQGFPQETQYF
TRBV27	TRBJ2-5	TRBD2	many	TGTGCCAGCAGGAGACTAGCGGAAAGACAAGAGACCCAGTACTTC	CASRRLAERQETQYF